This T cell receptor (beta chain) was recovered during a study of CXCR3-negative and CXCR3-positive naive CD8 T cells. Looking at the study overall: For each library, about 1.5 +/- 0.3 million TRB reads were obtained, roughly 130 million in total. General study results and limits: Naive subsets did not differ in surface CD5, and TRB CDR3 properties served to infer TCR strength. TRB CDR3s were more hydrophobic in CXCR3-positive than in CXCR3-negative naive cells.

CDR1 and CDR2 from the germline V gene are MGHRA and YSYEKL. This CDR3 spans 16 amino acids. UMI-labeled 5' RACE yielded the TRB cDNA libraries. TCRdb re-called the 5' RACE reads, yielding one record per CDR3 amino acid sequence without DNA. The ten top clones account for less than 0.4%, within a sample of 110,000 or so distinct CDR3 sequences. Sorts that each held 270,000 or so cells were run in triplicate for every CD8+ T cell subset. Concerning this clonotype itself: The antigen remains undetermined.

The receptor was isolated from a human donor in good health. Some clones in this sample may be carry-over from other donors' samples. This chain uses TRBV4-1 with TRBJ2-2. The sequencing input was naive CXCR3+ CD8+ T cells from blood. Subset defined: CD45RO-CCR7+CD27+CD95- naive CD8+ T cells expressing CXCR3 (TNR3+). The chain's CDR3 is CASSQDQGNFAGELFF.